A single sample gave rise to the 19 T cell receptor beta chains below, sequenced in a study of beta chain features in type 1 diabetes. Since all of the isolated RNA was reverse transcribed, expressed TCRB transcripts were what got sequenced. Sequencing used immunoSEQ multiplex PCR; TCRdb keeps in-frame clones, though not all of them. The table shows fewer than 650,000 clones, with 15% to 19% occurring only once. Sequencing was carried out using naive CD4+ T cells from blood. The receptors originated from a man younger than 30 in good health.

DNA for the CDR3: TGTGCCAGCAGCTTACTAGGTTCGAGCTCCTACAATGAGCAGTTCTTC. It specifies CASSLLGSSSYNEQFF. The chain joins TRBV7-2 to TRBJ2-1; D is ambiguous. Deletions cut 2 bases from V and 0 bases from J, with 11 bases between. Germline V gene data show CDR1 as SGHTA and CDR2 as FQGNSA. This CDR3 comprises 16 residues.

V gene TRBV27 combines with J gene TRBJ1-1; D gene ambiguous. CDR1 and CDR2 (germline): MNHEY, SMNVEV (reference sequence). The V end was cut by 0 bases, the J end by 7 bases, with 18 bases between. This CDR3 contains 16 residues. The CDR3 reads CASSLSTATTWSEAFF. CDR3 in DNA: TGTGCCAGCAGTTTATCCACCGCAACCACTTGGAGTGAAGCTTTCTTT.

CDR3 DNA sequence: TGTGCCAGTAGTCACAGGGGGGGTAACTCCTACAATGAGCAGTTCTTC. Its translation: CASSHRGGNSYNEQFF. The rearrangement uses TRBV19 and TRBJ2-1; a weak D match, TRBD1 (8 bases). V was clipped by 5 bases and J by 0 bases, with 14 bases between them. Germline assignment: CDR1 LNHDA and CDR2 SQIVND (reference sequence). CDR3 size: 16 residues.

Only a few counts were recorded for this clone. The DNA for the CDR3 is TGCGCCAGCCGGGAGGAAGATACGCAGTATTTT. Protein sequence: CASREEDTQYF. The chain employs TRBV5-1 and TRBJ2-3; 7 bases map to TRBD2. Germline-derived CDR1 and CDR2 are SGHRS and YFSETQ. V lost 7 bases and J lost 5; bases outside the gene matches: 1. The length of the CDR3 is 11 residues.

The chain is built from TRBV30 and TRBJ1-1; 8 positions agree with TRBD1. Germline CDR1 and CDR2: GTSNPN and SVGIG (reference sequence). The CDR3 contains 15 residues. With 1 base clipped from V and 2 bases from J, the junction kept 6 bases outside the gene matches. DNA of the CDR3: TGTGCCTGGAGTGCGCGCGACAGGGGAAACACTGAAGCTTTCTTT. Protein: CAWSARDRGNTEAFF.

The V call is TRBV5-1, the J call TRBJ2-1, with D perhaps TRBD1 (6 bases). The CDR3 covers 14 residues. The V end was cut by 0 bases, the J end by 4 bases, with 8 bases between. Germline-derived CDR1 and CDR2 are SGHRS and YFSETQ. DNA of the CDR3: TGCGCCAGCAGCTTGGGACAGGAGTACAATGAGCAGTTCTTC. It specifies CASSLGQEYNEQFF.

This clone was seen more than once but under ten times. The chain carries TRBV9 and TRBJ2-5; tentatively, D is TRBD1 or TRBD2 (5 bases each). This CDR3 comprises 15 residues. CDR1 and CDR2 (germline): SGDLS, YYNGEE. The ends were cut back, 0 bases at V and 3 bases at J, with 12 bases in the middle. In DNA, the CDR3 is TGTGCCAGCAGCGTAGATGAGGGGCGGGAAGAGACCCAGTACTTC. It translates to CASSVDEGREETQYF.

Only a few counts were recorded for this clone. This rearrangement joins TRBV7-9 to TRBJ1-5, with D possibly being TRBD1 (6 bases). V lost 5 bases and J lost 4, with 21 bases in between. This CDR3 region has 17 residues. CDR1 is SEHNR, CDR2 FQNEAQ, per germline (reference sequence). For the CDR3, the DNA is TGTGCCAGCAGCCTCTTCCCGCAGGGACAACAAAATCAGCCCCAGCATTTT. Amino acid sequence: CASSLFPQGQQNQPQHF. Complete variable domain (other parts from reference TRBV7-9 and TRBJ1-5): DTGVSQNPRHKITKRGQNVTFRCDPISEHNRLYWYRQTLGQGPEFLTYFQNEAQLEKSRLLSDRFSAERPKGSFSTLEIQRTEQGDSAMYLCASSLFPQGQQNQPQHFGDGTRLSIL.

The V gene is TRBV5-1, the J gene TRBJ2-7; a weak D match, TRBD1 (6 bases). The CDR3 totals 14 residues. Deletions cut 0 bases from V and 6 bases from J, with 13 bases between. CDR1 and CDR2 (germline): SGHRS, YFSETQ. The CDR3 region has the DNA TGCGCCAGCAGCTTGGAAGGGGGTCTGGTCGAGCAGTACTTC. Residues: CASSLEGGLVEQYF.

This rearrangement joins TRBV18 to TRBJ2-7; 9 nucleotides match TRBD1. The CDR3 consists of 15 residues. The germline V gene has CDR1 KGHSH and CDR2 LQKENI. After removal of 2 bases from V and 5 bases from J, the junction contained 7 bases not matched to a gene. The CDR3 sequence: CASSPKLDRGHEQYF. The DNA of the CDR3 is TGTGCCAGCTCACCAAAACTGGACAGGGGCCACGAGCAGTACTTC. The variable domain in full, completed from reference TRBV18 and TRBJ2-7, reads NAGVMQNPRHLVRRRGQEARLRCSPMKGHSHVYWYRQLPEEGLKFMVYLQKENIIDESGMPKERFSAEFPKEGPSILRIQQVVRGDSAAYFCASSPKLDRGHEQYFGPGTRLTVT.

This clone occurred a few times. The identical CDR3 is also encoded by other nucleotide sequences in the sample. The rearrangement uses TRBV5-4 and TRBJ1-5, with unresolved D. The CDR3 extends over 14 amino acids. V gave up 0 bases and J gave up 0 bases, with 4 bases separating them. Per the germline V gene, CDR1 is SGHNT and CDR2 is YYREEE (reference sequence). Here the CDR3 DNA reads TGTGCCAGCAGCTTGGGGACTAGCAATCAGCCCCAGCATTTT. Protein sequence: CASSLGTSNQPQHF.

The table lists this clone with a few counts. The chain is built from TRBV2 and TRBJ2-5, with TRBD2 identical over 12 bases. Germline CDR1 SNHLY, CDR2 FYNNEI. V was pared by 6 bases and J by 2 bases, with 16 bases of the junction left unmatched. The CDR3 has 19 residues. The CDR3 spells CASRLGLAGRLNQQETQYF. The CDR3 DNA sequence: TGTGCCAGCAGACTCGGACTAGCGGGAAGATTAAACCAGCAAGAGACCCAGTACTTC.

This clone was seen only a few times. The chain is built from TRBV11-2 and TRBJ2-3, with D unclear. The V end was cut by 5 bases, the J end by 1 base, with 7 bases between. The CDR3 covers 13 residues. Per the germline V gene, CDR1 is SGHAT and CDR2 is FQNNGV. Here the CDR3 reads CASSLPGTDTQYF. The CDR3 nucleotides are TGTGCCAGCAGCCTTCCTGGCACAGATACGCAGTATTTT.

This clone was recorded a few times. J is TRBJ2-3 and V is TRBV19; 9 bases align to TRBD2. This CDR3 contains 16 residues. The germline V gene encodes CDR1 LNHDA and CDR2 SQIVND (reference sequence). V lost 7 bases and J lost 8; bases outside the gene matches: 16. Here the CDR3 DNA reads TGTGCCAGTACCCCACTCGGGGCGGGAGGGCCAGGTACGCAGTATTTT. This encodes CASTPLGAGGPGTQYF.

This clone was observed a handful of times. V usage is TRBV6-5 and J usage is TRBJ2-2; 13 bases match TRBD2. Germline V gene sequence: CDR1 MNHEY, CDR2 SVGAGI. The CDR3 covers 14 residues. Trimming at V came to 8 bases and at J to 7 bases, leaving 4 bases not matched to a gene. The CDR3: CASSGLAGIGELFF. The CDR3 bases are TGTGCCAGCTCGGGACTAGCGGGGATCGGGGAGCTGTTTTTT.

V is TRBV5-1 and J is TRBJ2-1, with 13 bases aligning to TRBD2. Germline CDR1 is SGHRS and CDR2 is YFSETQ. CDR3 size: 15 residues. The ends lost 4 bases at V and 5 bases at J; junction bases unmatched: 3. CDR3 loop: CASSPGLAGHNEQFF. CDR3 sequence (DNA): TGCGCCAGCAGCCCGGGACTAGCGGGGCACAATGAGCAGTTCTTC.

CDR3 region: CASSLTQQTGYYGYTF. The CDR3 nucleotides are TGTGCCAGCAGCTTGACCCAACAGACAGGGTACTATGGCTACACCTTC. The chain couples TRBV5-5 to TRBJ1-2, with 7 bases matching TRBD1. Germline V gives CDR1 SGHKS, CDR2 YYEKEE (reference sequence). The trim removed 1 base at V and 3 bases at J, leaving 9 bases unmatched. CDR3 length: 16 residues.

In this sample, this clone turned up a few times. This chain uses TRBV19 with TRBJ1-1; no firm D call. Germline V CDR1 and CDR2: LNHDA, SQIVND (reference sequence). This CDR3 spans 11 amino acids. V was cut by 4 bases and J by 5 bases, with 5 bases left in between. The CDR3, as DNA: TGTGCCAGTAGTAAAGGGACTGAAGCTTTCTTT. Translation: CASSKGTEAFF. The full variable domain, completed using reference TRBV19 and TRBJ1-1, is DGGITQSPKYLFRKEGQNVTLSCEQNLNHDAMYWYRQDPGQGLRLIYYSQIVNDFQKGDIAEGYSVSREKKESFPLTVTSAQKNPTAFYLCASSKGTEAFFGQGTRLTVV.

The chain employs TRBV7-3 and TRBJ2-1; D possibly matches TRBD1 or TRBD2 (6 bases each). The germline V gene encodes CDR1 SGHTA and CDR2 FQGTGA. This CDR3 has 12 residues. Trimming pared 5 bases from V and 8 bases from J, leaving 10 bases between. CDR3 in DNA: TGTGCCAGCAGCACTAGGGGGGATGAGCAGTTCTTC. Translated, it gives CASSTRGDEQFF.